These 11 T cell receptor beta chains share one sample of origin, sequenced in a study of naive and memory T cell subsets. General study results and limits: Possibly reflecting memory cells re-expressing CD45RA, a few larger clonotypes occurred in naive repertoires, especially CD8.

An equimolar mix of two oligonucleotides served as the beta constant-region primer for TRBC1 and TRBC2. Ligated cDNA was amplified by four rounds of PCR with nested alpha and beta constant-region primers and SP2. Via MiXCR, TCRdb re-called the UMI-ligation and nested PCR reads, giving one row per CDR3 protein. The table lists over 90,000 distinct CDR3 sequences, 10% to 12% of them singletons. For these receptors, no antigen is known. The sample was naive CD4+ T cells from blood. The receptors derive from a human donor in good health.

In this sample, this clonotype turned up a few times. In DNA form, the CDR3 reads TGTGCCAGCAGCTTGGTACTAGCGGGGAGCCTCTACGAGCAGTACTTC. It translates to CASSLVLAGSLYEQYF. The chain uses TRBV11-1 and TRBJ2-7; 10 nucleotides match TRBD2. Germline CDR1 and CDR2: SGHAT and FQDESV (reference sequence). With V trimmed by 3 bases and J by 3 bases, 8 bases remained unmatched. The CDR3 length is 16 residues.

V and J are TRBV19 and TRBJ2-1; D not certain. The CDR3 sequence is 16 residues long. V was shortened by 6 bases and J by 0 bases, with 15 bases between the two germline ends. Germline V lookup: CDR1 LNHDA, CDR2 SQIVND (reference sequence). The CDR3 DNA reads as TGTGCCAGTAGCCCCCTCGCCTCAAGCTCCTACAATGAGCAGTTCTTC. As protein: CASSPLASSSYNEQFF.

The sample holds a few counts of this clonotype. This chain uses TRBV28 with TRBJ2-7, with D maybe TRBD2 (5 bases). Trimming took 8 bases from V and 4 from J, leaving 9 bases between them. The CDR3 covers 11 residues. Germline V gene data show CDR1 as MDHEN and CDR2 as SYDVKM. The CDR3 region has the DNA TGTGCCAGCTGTCGCGGGTACGAGCAGTACTTC. Translated: CASCRGYEQYF.

This clonotype was found a few times. The rearrangement links TRBV4-1 to TRBJ1-1, with unresolved D. There are 17 residues in the CDR3. From germline, CDR1 is MGHRA and CDR2 YSYEKL. V lost 1 base, J lost 0 bases, and 15 bases lay in between. Here the CDR3 reads CASSQGEIFGVNTEAFF. CDR3 in DNA: TGCGCCAGCAGCCAAGGTGAGATTTTCGGCGTGAACACTGAAGCTTTCTTT.

The chain uses TRBV20-1 and TRBJ1-1; D is unresolved. CDR1 is DFQATT, CDR2 SNEGSKA, per germline (reference sequence). V was shortened by 0 bases and J by 7 bases, with 6 bases between the two germline ends. The CDR3 is 11 residues long. The CDR3: CSARDFSEAFF. The CDR3 nucleotides are TGCAGTGCTAGAGATTTCAGTGAAGCTTTCTTT.

This clonotype was observed at least ten times. The genes are TRBV4-3 and TRBJ2-3; D is perhaps TRBD1 (5 bases). Deletions cut 4 bases from V and 0 bases from J, with 8 bases between. CDR1 and CDR2 (germline): LGHNA, YSLEER. The CDR3 has 14 amino acids. CDR3 protein: CASSPRQSTDTQYF. The CDR3, as DNA: TGCGCCAGCAGCCCGCGACAGAGCACAGATACGCAGTATTTT.

This clonotype was observed at least ten times. The V call is TRBV20-1, the J call TRBJ2-3, with TRBD2 identical over 7 bases. V lost 4 bases and J lost 2; bases outside the gene matches: 6. This CDR3 is built from 14 residues. Germline V gene sequence: CDR1 DFQATT, CDR2 SNEGSKA (reference sequence). Here the CDR3 reads CSAITGTTTDTQYF. CDR3 in DNA: TGCAGTGCTATTACCGGGACTACCACAGATACGCAGTATTTT.

This clonotype was observed at least ten times. The genes are TRBV6-2 or TRBV6-3 and TRBJ1-5; no clear D gene. The CDR3 is 12 residues long. Trimming cost V 0 bases and J 9 bases, with 6 bases left between them. From germline, CDR1 is MNHEY and CDR2 SVGEGT. CDR3: CASSYSTGPQHF. The CDR3 DNA is TGTGCCAGCAGTTACTCGACTGGGCCCCAGCATTTT.

This clonotype appeared many times. The chain links TRBV25-1 to TRBJ2-5, with unresolved D. CDR3 length equals 15 residues. Trimming left V 2 bases short and J 3 bases short, with 13 bases between. Germline lookup yields CDR1 MGHDK and CDR2 SYGVNS. Here the CDR3 DNA reads TGTGCCAGCAGTGAACCCGGCAGAGAAGAAGAGACCCAGTACTTC. It translates to CASSEPGREEETQYF.

This clonotype has at least ten counts. V usage is TRBV29-1 and J usage is TRBJ1-3; TRBD1 might be the D (6 bases). Germline V gene lookup returns CDR1 SQVTM and CDR2 ANQGSEA. This CDR3 spans 13 amino acids. V lost 6 bases to trimming and J lost 7 bases, with 16 bases between them. The CDR3 bases are TGCAGCGTCAGGGCGGGGGCGGCGAACACCATATATTTT. Its translation is CSVRAGAANTIYF.

The chain joins TRBV24-1 to TRBJ2-2, with a possible D match to TRBD2 (5 bases). CDR3 length: 14 residues. Germline-derived CDR1 and CDR2 are KGHDR and SFDVKD. V was cut by 9 bases and J by 6 bases, with 16 bases left in between. The DNA for the CDR3 is TGTGCCACCGGGAAGGGCGGGTCGTCCGGGGAGCTGTTTTTT. Protein sequence: CATGKGGSSGELFF.